The 6 T cell receptor beta chains listed next were all sequenced from one sample in a study of T cell repertoires in cytomegalovirus infection. One entry per CDR3 protein, called by TCRdb with MiXCR from the reads. The sample records under 850,000 distinct CDR3 sequences, 35% being singletons. Input material: PBMCs. The receptors originated from a human donor in good health (CMV status not recorded). Some clones in this sample may be carry-over from other donors' samples.

J is TRBJ1-2 and V is TRBV24-1, with unresolved D. Trimming cost V 2 bases and J 2 bases, with 5 bases left between them. Germline CDR1 and CDR2: KGHDR and SFDVKD. The CDR3 loop spans 13 amino acids. CDR3 in DNA: TGTGCCACCAGTGATTCCAGGAACTATGGCTACACCTTC. Its protein is CATSDSRNYGYTF.

The chain recombines TRBV28 with TRBJ2-7; 8 nucleotides align to TRBD2. Looked up from germline, CDR1 is MDHEN and CDR2 is SYDVKM. J gave up 1 base and V 4 bases, and 9 bases lay outside the gene matches. This CDR3 is 16 amino acids long. The CDR3 spells CASSSLAGIRSYEQYF. The CDR3 DNA is TGTGCCAGCAGTTCCCTAGCGGGTATACGATCCTACGAGCAGTACTTC.

This clonotype was found a few times. The genes are TRBV27 and TRBJ1-1; no definite D call. Trimming removed 6 bases from V and 5 bases from J, with 10 bases in between. This CDR3 has 12 amino acids. Per germline, CDR1 MNHEY and CDR2 SMNVEV (reference sequence). The CDR3, as DNA: TGTGCCAGCAGCGGGCTGGCGACTGAAGCTTTCTTT. Its translation: CASSGLATEAFF.

The V and J genes are TRBV2 and TRBJ2-1; 13 nucleotides match TRBD2. CDR1 and CDR2 (germline): SNHLY, FYNNEI. The trim removed 10 bases at V and 8 bases at J, leaving 8 bases unmatched. This CDR3 has 14 amino acids. The CDR3 region is CANIGLAGVDEQFF. The CDR3 DNA is TGTGCCAACATTGGACTAGCGGGAGTAGATGAGCAGTTCTTC.

This chain connects TRBV11-1 to TRBJ2-5; D may be TRBD2 (5 bases). The CDR3 length is 16 residues. Trimming took 5 bases from V and 1 from J, leaving 17 bases between them. Germline values: CDR1 SGHAT, CDR2 FQDESV (reference sequence). The CDR3 protein is CASSPRIAKTQETQYF. CDR3 coding DNA: TGTGCCAGCAGCCCCAGAATAGCGAAGACCCAAGAGACCCAGTACTTC.

The CDR3 nucleotides read TGTGCCAGCAGCTTAGGCAGGGTTGGCAGGAACACTGAAGCTTTCTTT. Its protein is CASSLGRVGRNTEAFF. V gene TRBV7-3 combines with J gene TRBJ1-1; a weak D match, TRBD1 (5 bases). Trimming removed 2 bases at V and 1 base at J, with 14 bases between. Germline V gene sequence: CDR1 SGHTA, CDR2 FQGTGA. This CDR3 has 16 amino acids.